Listed below are T cell receptor beta chains from one sample, sequenced in a study of T cells after yellow fever vaccination. Using its own MiXCR run on the 5' RACE reads, TCRdb lists one record per CDR3 protein. The table includes some 390,000 distinct CDR3 sequences, 6% to 8% detected once. Source: PBMCs, taken 5 days after the yellow fever booster vaccination. The receptor set was obtained from a man between 25 and 39 years old who received the YFV17D yellow fever vaccine. CDR3s include the opening cysteine and the closing phenylalanine or tryptophan. D genes are given only for firm matches. For some rows the clone size is stated as once, few or many, or as a class when expanded; others skip it.

j_call v_call cdr3_length clone_size d_call cdr3_nt cdr3_aa
TRBJ2-3 TRBV5-6 15 few TRBD2 TGTGCCAGCAGCCCACTAGCGGGAGTGGTCGATACGCAGTATTTT CASSPLAGVVDTQYF
TRBJ2-2 TRBV20-1 15 . . TGCAGTGCTAGACCCGGTACCCAGGACACCGGGGAGCTGTTTTTT CSARPGTQDTGELFF
TRBJ2-1 TRBV2 16 many . TGTGCCAGCAGTGATAGGCTCACGAGCTCCTACAATGAGCAGTTCTTC CASSDRLTSSYNEQFF
TRBJ2-7 TRBV5-1 16 few TRBD1 TGCGCCAGCAGCATGGACAGGGCGGGCATCGATTACGAGCAGTACTTC CASSMDRAGIDYEQYF
TRBJ2-3 TRBV5-4 13 many . TGTGCCAGCAGCATTGATCGCAGGGGTATCCAGTATTTT CASSIDRRGIQYF
TRBJ2-1 TRBV6-1 14 . . TGTGCCAGCAATCCCCACAGTTGGGCAAATGAGCAGTTCTTC CASNPHSWANEQFF
TRBJ2-1 TRBV20-1 15 . . TGCAGTGCTAGCTCCGGGACTCAAATTGAGGATGAGCAGTTCTTC CSASSGTQIEDEQFF
TRBJ2-7 TRBV4-3 13 . TRBD2 TGCGCCAGCAGCCAAGATCTAGCGGGCTATCAGTACTTC CASSQDLAGYQYF
TRBJ2-3 TRBV6-2/TRBV6-3 14 many . TGTGCCAGCAGTCCCCGGGACCCGCAAGATACGCAGTATTTT CASSPRDPQDTQYF
TRBJ2-5 TRBV5-1 12 many . TGCGCCAGCAGCTTGACCCTAGAGACCCAGTACTTC CASSLTLETQYF
TRBJ2-3 TRBV27 17 few . TGTGCCAGCAGTTTCCTCGACCCGTTGGGCCGGGCCGATACGCAGTATTTT CASSFLDPLGRADTQYF
TRBJ2-2 TRBV14 15 few . TGTGCCAGCAGCCAGTGGACAATGAACACCGGGGAGCTGTTTTTT CASSQWTMNTGELFF
TRBJ2-1 TRBV20-1 16 few TRBD2 TGCAGTGCTAGAGACACGAGGACTAGCGTACACAATGAGCAGTTCTTC CSARDTRTSVHNEQFF
TRBJ2-7 TRBV20-1 12 many . TGCAGTGCTAGTGCAGGATCATACGAGCAGTACTTC CSASAGSYEQYF
TRBJ2-3 TRBV7-3 13 . . TGTGCCAGCAGTGGGCGGGATGGAGATACGCAGTATTTT CASSGRDGDTQYF
TRBJ2-7 TRBV12-3/TRBV12-4 12 many . TGTGCCAGCAGTTTAGCGGGAGCCGAGCAGTACTTC CASSLAGAEQYF
TRBJ2-7 TRBV11-2 16 few . TGTGCCAGCAGCTTAGTAGGGAGTCCCTTGGCCTACGAGCAGTACTTC CASSLVGSPLAYEQYF
TRBJ2-5 TRBV10-3 14 many . TGTGCCATCAGCACGGCGGATGGGCAAGAGACCCAGTACTTC CAISTADGQETQYF
TRBJ2-5 TRBV15 12 . . TGTGCCACCAGCAGAGATTCTGAGACCCAGTACTTC CATSRDSETQYF
TRBJ2-1 TRBV18 14 . . TGTGCCAGCTCCCATACTAATGACAGGAATGAGCAGTTCTTC CASSHTNDRNEQFF
TRBJ2-7 TRBV7-2 14 . . TGTGCCAGCAGCTTGGCCGAGGAGGTTGGGGGGCAGTACTTC CASSLAEEVGGQYF
TRBJ2-5 TRBV10-2 13 . TRBD2 TGCGCCAGCAGAAGTAGCGGGATGGAGACCCAGTACTTC CASRSSGMETQYF
TRBJ2-1 TRBV12-3/TRBV12-4 16 few TRBD2 TGTGCCAGCAGTTCCTGGACTAGCGGGAGGGGTAATGAGCAGTTCTTC CASSSWTSGRGNEQFF
TRBJ2-3 TRBV7-2 16 few TRBD2 TGTGCCAGCAGCCAGAGACTAGCGGGGGGAGCAGATACGCAGTATTTT CASSQRLAGGADTQYF
TRBJ2-1 TRBV12-3/TRBV12-4 16 many TRBD2 TGTGCCAGCAGTCCCCTAGCGGCAAGCTCCTACAATGAGCAGTTCTTC CASSPLAASSYNEQFF
TRBJ2-2 TRBV28 12 few . TGTGCCAGCAGTAAATACACCGGGGAGCTGTTTTTT CASSKYTGELFF
TRBJ1-2 TRBV15 19 . TRBD1 TGTGCCACCAGCAGAAGTCCGGGACAGGGGGCCTCAGATTGGCTTGGCTACACCTTC CATSRSPGQGASDWLGYTF
TRBJ2-7 TRBV27 12 many TRBD2 TGTGCCAGCGGCGGGAGGGACTACGAGCAGTACTTC CASGGRDYEQYF
TRBJ2-3 TRBV6-2/TRBV6-3 13 many . TGTGCCAGCCAACGGGATGGTACAGATACGCAGTATTTT CASQRDGTDTQYF
TRBJ2-3 TRBV7-3 14 few . TGTGCCAGCAGCTTCAACATGCAACCAGATACGCAGTATTTT CASSFNMQPDTQYF
TRBJ2-2 TRBV5-1 13 . . TGCGCCAGCAGCATAGGGACCCCGGAGGAGCTGTTTTTT CASSIGTPEELFF
TRBJ2-7 TRBV28 14 many TRBD1 TGTGCCAGCATCTCGGGACAGGGGTACTACGAGCAGTACTTC CASISGQGYYEQYF
TRBJ2-2 TRBV12-3/TRBV12-4 14 many . TGTGCCAGCAGTACAGCGGCGAACACCGGGGAGCTGTTTTTT CASSTAANTGELFF
TRBJ2-1 TRBV18 17 . . TGTGCCAGCTCTCCTGGACTAAAAGGGCATATTTACAATGAGCAGTTCTTC CASSPGLKGHIYNEQFF
TRBJ2-1 TRBV6-2/TRBV6-3 15 few . TGTGCCAGCAGTTCGACGGTACCCTCCTACAATGAGCAGTTCTTC CASSSTVPSYNEQFF
TRBJ2-7 TRBV5-1 13 few TRBD1 TGCGCCAGCAGTGAGGGGGCCGCCTACGAGCAGTACTTC CASSEGAAYEQYF
TRBJ2-2 TRBV7-9 15 many TRBD1 TGTGCCAGCAGCTTCGGACAGGGCTCAACCGGGGAGCTGTTTTTT CASSFGQGSTGELFF
TRBJ2-2 TRBV6-2/TRBV6-3 13 many . TGTGCCAGCGCCGTAGCGAGCACCGGGGAGCTGTTTTTT CASAVASTGELFF
TRBJ2-5 TRBV2 13 . . TGTGCCAGCAGTGGGGGTTCCCGCGAGACCCAGTACTTC CASSGGSRETQYF
TRBJ2-7 TRBV10-3 16 . TRBD2 TGTGCCATCAGTGACCTCGTGGGGACTAGCGGAGGGTTGGCGTACTTC CAISDLVGTSGGLAYF
TRBJ1-2 TRBV5-1 13 many TRBD1 TGCGCCAGCAGCCCGGGACAGCTAATCGGCTACACCTTC CASSPGQLIGYTF
TRBJ2-6 TRBV28 16 few . TGTGCCAGCAGTTTGGGCGGATCCTCTGGGGCCAACGTCCTGACTTTC CASSLGGSSGANVLTF
TRBJ2-1 TRBV7-2 15 many TRBD1 TGTGCCAGCAGCCTACCGACAGGGGAGGATCATGAGCAGTTCTTC CASSLPTGEDHEQFF
TRBJ2-1 TRBV10-3 11 . . TGTGCCATCAAAGAGGATACTGAGCAGTTCTTC CAIKEDTEQFF
TRBJ1-4 TRBV28 13 many . TGTGCCAGCACCCTGGCTCACTTGGGAAAACTGTTTTTT CASTLAHLGKLFF
TRBJ1-1 TRBV5-1 14 many TRBD1 TGCGCCAGCAGCTTGGACAGGGGAGACACTGAAGCTTTCTTT CASSLDRGDTEAFF
TRBJ2-7 TRBV18 14 many . TGTGCCAGCTCACCACGAACCTCAGCCTACGAGCAGTACTTC CASSPRTSAYEQYF
TRBJ2-3 TRBV20-1 14 many TRBD2 TGCAGTGCTAGTCCAGCGGGATATACAGATACGCAGTATTTT CSASPAGYTDTQYF
TRBJ2-7 TRBV10-3 13 few . TGTGCCATCAGTTTGACAGTCTCCTACGAGCAGTACTTC CAISLTVSYEQYF